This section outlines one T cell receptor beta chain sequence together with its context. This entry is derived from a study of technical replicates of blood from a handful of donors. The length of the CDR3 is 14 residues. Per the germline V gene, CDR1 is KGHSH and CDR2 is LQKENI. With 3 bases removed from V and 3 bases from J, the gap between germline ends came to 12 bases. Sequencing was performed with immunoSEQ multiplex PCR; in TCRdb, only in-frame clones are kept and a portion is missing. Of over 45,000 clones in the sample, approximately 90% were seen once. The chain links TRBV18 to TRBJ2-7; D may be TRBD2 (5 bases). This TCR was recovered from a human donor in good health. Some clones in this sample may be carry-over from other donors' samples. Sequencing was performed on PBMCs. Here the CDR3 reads CASSPAREGYEQYF. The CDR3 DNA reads TGTGCCAGCTCACCGGCCCGTGAGGGCTACGAGCAGTACTTC.